The next 5 T cell receptor beta chains were all read from a single sample in a study of shared clonotypes between healthy human individuals (dated by TCRdb to 2018 to 2021). Library prep was done by the immunoSEQ multiplex PCR assay. TCRdb carries this immuneACCESS record with in-frame sequences only. Its versions omit some clonotypes, under half of them owing to an unresolved V gene in the studies checked, with the rest unexplained. The sample table records 2 million to 2.5 million clones; 90% to 97% of these occur just once. The top ten clonotypes cover around 0.13% of the sample. The material sequenced was naive CD4+ T cells sorted from blood. Taken with the paper, the label for cell subset or site translates to: CD45RA+ positively selected. These receptors came from a man between 18 and 35 years old in good health.

The rearrangement links TRBV10-3 to TRBJ2-5, with 8 bases matching TRBD2. CDR1 and CDR2 (germline): ENHRY, SYGVKD. This CDR3 comprises 16 residues. V lost 0 bases to trimming and J lost 4 bases; unmatched junction nucleotides: 7. The chain's CDR3 is CAISESLAGGGETQYF. The DNA for the CDR3 is TGTGCCATCAGTGAGTCATTGGCGGGGGGCGGAGAGACCCAGTACTTC.

V gene TRBV18 combines with J gene TRBJ2-1, with 13 bases aligning to TRBD2. Germline V lookup: CDR1 KGHSH, CDR2 LQKENI. This CDR3 contains 16 residues. J gave up 9 bases and V 3 bases, and 8 bases lay outside the gene matches. The CDR3 sequence: CASSPPGTSGMGEQFF. Written as DNA, the CDR3 is TGTGCCAGCTCACCGCCCGGGACTAGCGGGATGGGTGAGCAGTTCTTC. Full variable domain (remainder filled in from reference TRBV18 and TRBJ2-1): NAGVMQNPRHLVRRRGQEARLRCSPMKGHSHVYWYRQLPEEGLKFMVYLQKENIIDESGMPKERFSAEFPKEGPSILRIQQVVRGDSAAYFCASSPPGTSGMGEQFFGPGTRLTVL.

The chain couples TRBV29-1 to TRBJ1-3; unclear D gene. The CDR3 is 13 amino acids. Germline CDR1 is SQVTM and CDR2 is ANQGSEA. Deletions cut 7 bases from V and 3 bases from J, with 13 bases between. The CDR3 region has the DNA TGCAGCGCCGAAATTAAGGGTGGAAACACCATATATTTT. Residues: CSAEIKGGNTIYF.

This sequence joins TRBV18 and TRBJ1-4, with D unclear. Looked up from germline, CDR1 is KGHSH and CDR2 is LQKENI. V lost 2 bases, J lost 7 bases, and 11 bases lay in between. The length of the CDR3 is 14 residues. As DNA, the CDR3 is TGTGCCAGCTCACCAACAGTCGAGGGTGAAAAACTGTTTTTT. Translating it yields CASSPTVEGEKLFF.

The J gene is TRBJ2-4, the V gene TRBV2; no reliable D call. Deletions cut 5 bases from V and 0 bases from J, with 11 bases between. The CDR3 extends over 15 amino acids. Looked up from germline, CDR1 is SNHLY and CDR2 is FYNNEI. This CDR3 is CASSQKTVAKNIQYF. Written as DNA, the CDR3 is TGTGCCAGCAGTCAAAAGACGGTAGCCAAAAACATTCAGTACTTC. The full variable domain, with the rest looked up from reference TRBV2 and TRBJ2-4, is EPEVTQTPSHQVTQMGQEVILRCVPISNHLYFYWYRQILGQKVEFLVSFYNNEISEKSEIFDDQFSVERPDGSNFTLKIRSTKLEDSAMYFCASSQKTVAKNIQYFGAGTRLSVL.